The next 18 T cell receptor beta chains were all read from a single sample in a study of shared clonotypes between healthy human individuals. Positive CCR7 selection of CD45RO-negative cells yielded the naive CD8 cells, and terminally differentiated effector memory CD45RA+ cells were excluded. TCRdb's copy holds only in-frame clones and misses some; the assay was immunoSEQ multiplex PCR. The data hold about 2 million clones, with about 94% observed a single time. The sequenced material came from naive CD8+ T cells sorted from blood. The receptors derive from a man between 18 and 29 years old in good health.

The rearrangement joins TRBV4-3 to TRBJ2-7; no definite D call. Germline assignment: CDR1 LGHNA and CDR2 YSLEER. The CDR3 loop spans 15 amino acids. Trimming removed 0 bases from V and 1 base from J, with 10 bases in between. For the CDR3, the DNA is TGCGCCAGCAGCCAAGATAGTACGGAGTCCTACGAGCAGTACTTC. Residues: CASSQDSTESYEQYF.

Details on this clone: This specimen includes other DNA sequences encoding the same CDR3. The chain employs TRBV9 and TRBJ1-1, with no clear D. This CDR3 region has 13 residues. CDR1 is SGDLS and CDR2 is YYNGEE in the germline V gene. Trimming stripped 3 bases from V and 1 base from J, with 7 bases between. CDR3 bases: TGTGCCAGCAGCGGAGGTACGAACACTGAAGCTTTCTTT. This encodes CASSGGTNTEAFF.

The DNA of the CDR3 is TGTGCCAGCAGTTTATCGATCGAAGGAATATATGGCTACACCTTC. This encodes CASSLSIEGIYGYTF. This chain links TRBV27 with TRBJ1-2, with D unresolved. The CDR3 loop spans 15 amino acids. Germline assignment: CDR1 MNHEY and CDR2 SMNVEV (reference sequence). Trimming took off 0 bases at V and 5 bases at J, with 13 bases between the two ends.

This clone occurred once. The V call is TRBV5-1, the J call TRBJ1-2; D may be TRBD1 (5 bases). CDR1 is SGHRS and CDR2 is YFSETQ in the germline V gene. With 0 bases removed from V and 6 bases from J, the gap between germline ends came to 12 bases. The CDR3 totals 14 residues. The CDR3 DNA reads as TGCGCCAGCAGCTTGGCCCTGGGGCAAGATGGCTACACCTTC. Protein: CASSLALGQDGYTF.

The rearrangement uses TRBV5-6 and TRBJ2-3; 7 nucleotides line up with TRBD2. This CDR3 is 16 amino acids long. The trim removed 0 bases at V and 6 bases at J, leaving 10 bases unmatched. Germline loops: CDR1 SGHDT, CDR2 YYEEEE. The DNA for the CDR3 is TGTGCCAGCAGCTTGGGCGCGAGGGAGGGCCCTGATACGCAGTATTTT. Protein sequence: CASSLGAREGPDTQYF.

This clone was detected only once. V gene TRBV29-1 combines with J gene TRBJ2-1; no reliable D call. Trimming stripped 3 bases from V and 7 bases from J, with 10 bases between. The CDR3 contains 12 residues. CDR1 SQVTM and CDR2 ANQGSEA come from the germline V gene. CDR3 in DNA: TGCAGCGTTGATGTATCGTCGAATGAGCAGTTCTTC. Amino acid sequence: CSVDVSSNEQFF.

The CDR3 DNA follows: TGTGCCAGCAGCTTTAGGTTGGAGGGAGAAATCTACGAGCAGTACTTC. It translates to CASSFRLEGEIYEQYF. The J gene is TRBJ2-7, the V gene TRBV5-6; possible D gene TRBD2, 6 bases. Germline-derived CDR1 and CDR2 are SGHDT and YYEEEE. The CDR3 consists of 16 residues. V was cut by 2 bases and J by 3 bases, with 18 bases left in between.

In DNA, the CDR3 is TGTGCCAGCAGCCCGGGACTACCTTTTTACAATGAGCAGTTCTTC. It is translated as CASSPGLPFYNEQFF. The chain joins TRBV5-6 to TRBJ2-1; the match to TRBD2 covers 7 bases. Germline V CDR1 and CDR2: SGHDT, YYEEEE. This CDR3 comprises 15 residues. J was trimmed by 4 bases and V by 4 bases; bases with no gene match: 8.

The chain couples TRBV27 to TRBJ1-2; weak D call: TRBD1 (6 bases). Trimming pared 4 bases from V and 1 base from J, leaving 13 bases between. This CDR3 spans 15 amino acids. Germline V lookup: CDR1 MNHEY, CDR2 SMNVEV (reference sequence). This CDR3 is CASSSGGRFNYGYTF. The CDR3 nucleotides read TGTGCCAGCAGTTCCGGGGGGCGCTTTAACTATGGCTACACCTTC.

The rearrangement uses TRBV30 and TRBJ2-3; D may correspond to TRBD1 or TRBD2 (6 bases each). The CDR3 covers 13 residues. Germline CDR1 and CDR2: GTSNPN and SVGIG (reference sequence). Between the trimmed V and J ends, which lost 4 bases and 3 bases, there was a span of 11 bases. In DNA, the CDR3 is TGTGCCTGGACCGGAGGGGGTACAGATACGCAGTATTTT. Amino acids: CAWTGGGTDTQYF. Filled out from reference TRBV30 and TRBJ2-3, the complete variable domain reads SQTIHQWPATLVQPVGSPLSLECTVEGTSNPNLYWYRQAAGRGLQLLFYSVGIGQISSEVPQNLSASRPQDRQFILSSKKLLLSDSGFYLCAWTGGGTDTQYFGPGTRLTVL.

The chain recombines TRBV18 with TRBJ2-1, with D possibly TRBD1 on 5 matching bases. With 3 bases removed from V and 6 bases from J, the gap between germline ends came to 9 bases. This CDR3 region has 13 residues. Germline CDR1 reads KGHSH; CDR2 reads LQKENI. CDR3 protein: CASSPDTRNEQFF. CDR3 in DNA: TGTGCCAGCTCACCGGACACTCGCAATGAGCAGTTCTTC. Looking up the rest from reference TRBV18 and TRBJ2-1 gives the full variable domain: NAGVMQNPRHLVRRRGQEARLRCSPMKGHSHVYWYRQLPEEGLKFMVYLQKENIIDESGMPKERFSAEFPKEGPSILRIQQVVRGDSAAYFCASSPDTRNEQFFGPGTRLTVL.

The J gene is TRBJ1-4, the V gene TRBV25-1; D may be TRBD1 (6 bases). Deletions cut 1 base from V and 3 bases from J, with 9 bases between. The V gene's germline CDR1 is MGHDK and CDR2 SYGVNS. The CDR3 sequence is 15 residues long. CDR3: CASSEWDIPNEKLFF. In DNA, the CDR3 is TGTGCCAGCAGTGAATGGGACATACCTAATGAAAAACTGTTTTTT.

The V gene is TRBV7-6, the J gene TRBJ2-5; weak D call: TRBD2 (5 bases). Germline V CDR1 and CDR2: SGHVS, FNYEAQ. Between the trimmed V and J ends, which lost 6 bases and 1 base, there was a span of 18 bases. This CDR3 is built from 16 residues. The CDR3 sequence is CASSPDYYSTQETQYF. The CDR3 nucleotides read TGTGCCAGCAGTCCAGACTATTACAGTACCCAAGAGACCCAGTACTTC.

CDR3 sequence (DNA): TGTGCCAGCAGTTATCACGAGGCAGGGGCGGTCTATGGCTACACCTTC. Its protein is CASSYHEAGAVYGYTF. The chain combines TRBV6-6 with TRBJ1-2; tentatively, D is TRBD1 (6 bases). Per germline, CDR1 MNHNY and CDR2 SVGAGI (reference sequence). The CDR3 runs to 16 residues. Trimming pared 3 bases from V and 4 bases from J, leaving 18 bases between.

This clone has a handful of counts. This chain joins TRBV10-3 and TRBJ2-7; a weak D match, TRBD2 (5 bases). Looked up from germline, CDR1 is ENHRY and CDR2 is SYGVKD. Trimming stripped 6 bases from V and 5 bases from J, with 14 bases between. This CDR3 has 13 amino acids. CDR3 sequence (DNA): TGTGCCATCAGGTACCCGGGGTCGCACGAGCAGTACTTC. Protein product: CAIRYPGSHEQYF.

The rearrangement links TRBV7-8 to TRBJ2-3, with D uncertain. Germline-derived CDR1 and CDR2 are SGHVS and FQNEAQ. The CDR3 has 14 residues. V was clipped by 5 bases and J by 6 bases, with 15 bases between them. CDR3 sequence: CASSAAFSADTQYF. The CDR3 coding sequence is TGTGCCAGCAGCGCGGCTTTCTCGGCGGATACGCAGTATTTT.

This sequence joins TRBV21-1 and TRBJ1-5. TRBV21-1 is a pseudogene locus. This CDR3 comprises 11 residues. In nucleotides, the CDR3 is TGTGCCAGCAGCAAAGTTCAGCCCCAGCATTTT. It specifies CASSKVQPQHF.

The chain has TRBV9 and TRBJ2-6, with D perhaps TRBD2 (6 bases). V was cut by 3 bases and J by 0 bases, with 16 bases left in between. The CDR3 loop spans 18 amino acids. Germline V gene sequence: CDR1 SGDLS, CDR2 YYNGEE. The CDR3 is CASSASVLGGSGANVLTF. The CDR3 bases are TGTGCCAGCAGCGCCTCGGTCTTGGGGGGCTCTGGGGCCAACGTCCTGACTTTC.